This T cell receptor (beta chain) was retrieved from a study of cytomegalovirus exposure and HLA in healthy donors listed by TCRdb under 2017. For context, the study as a whole: An earlier analysis of roughly 500 of the donors reported about 300 Gb of sequence data and around 100 million unique TCR beta sequences obtained from about 170 million T cells. An early release that covered about 600 HLA-typed donors contained approximately 300 gigabases of sequencing data and 80 million or so unique TCR sequences. The genetic ancestry cluster associated with self-reported Caucasian donors included roughly 84% of the roughly 400 genotyped donors. The study aimed to test whether cataloging public T cell receptors could reveal signatures of past pathogen exposure. The study used immunosequencing to profile the T cell repertoires of 666 subjects and linked those repertoires to cytomegalovirus serostatus. In addition to the first cohort of several hundred subjects, a separate validation cohort of 120 different subjects was used. To predict cytomegalovirus infection status, the study combined high-throughput TCR immunosequencing, statistical association of individual TCRs with disease status, and machine learning. A later analysis re-examined previously published TCR beta repertoires from just over 650 donors and added high-resolution HLA genotyping to investigate patterns of TCR occurrence. Rather than drawing on any new phenotypic data, the later analysis identified candidate immune exposures from TCR beta sequences and the way those sequences occurred across donors. In an earlier analysis of 550 to 700 of the donors, high-throughput TCR beta sequencing was used to judge whether each TCR beta V gene segment behaved as functional or pseudogenic. Donor age, sex, ethnicity and CMV serostatus were compiled alongside the repertoire data. In a later genetic analysis, genome-wide SNP genotypes for about 55% of the roughly 700 donors were used, and that subset was treated as a discovery cohort. All discovery cohort repertoires had been generated on a single sequencing platform. Class I and class II HLA loci were covered by the typing at four-digit resolution. Typing coverage differed by locus: A, B, C, DRB1 and DQB1 were typed in roughly 629-630 donors, DQA1 in 522, DPA1 in nearly 610, and DPB1 in roughly 470. Roughly five DR-DQ haplotypes were handled as single units for association and clustering because linkage in the cohort was strong. Across some 400 genotyped donors of the cohort, an average of approximately 200,000 unique TCR beta nucleotide sequences per donor were sequenced, and around 20% of those sequences were non-productive. The paper as a whole reports these results and caveats: In a later analysis, most CMV-associated TCR beta chains were found to appear HLA-restricted, with HLA associations seemingly driven largely by CMV exposure. While some public TCRs were present in many individuals, most TCR sequences turned up only very rarely across donors. When HLA alleles, especially DR and DQ, strongly co-occurred, attributing TCR associations to individual alleles was difficult. The study listed over 150 TCR beta chains as associated with cytomegalovirus. A cluster of highly shared sequence variants was judged likely to represent a technical artifact of the sequencing pipeline. Immune exposure information for the cohort was limited to CMV serostatus. In an earlier analysis of over 550 of the donors, most TCR beta V segments were observed in productive rearrangements about 90% or about 30% of the time, broadly matching IMGT annotations. Correlated functional status among segregating V segments might be attributable to linkage disequilibrium, but an unknown experimental factor could not be ruled out. The authors suggested that the approach could potentially be extended to other disease states and immunological phenotypes. In a later analysis, about 16,000 TCR beta sequences were associated with specific HLA alleles at a false discovery rate of 0.05. The 87-base-pair reads could not distinguish some IMGT-functional V segments, including TRBV6-2 and TRBV6-3, so those segments were excluded. In a later analysis, the rate of TCR association differed among HLA loci, with DRB1 alleles having the most associated TCRs and HLA-C alleles having the fewest. In a later genetic analysis, fewer N-insertions in productive TCRs were reported among donors in an Asian-associated ancestry cluster than the approximately 670-donor mean. An association between a missense DCLRE1C variant and V-gene and J-gene trimming of TCR beta chains was found in a later genetic analysis and replicated in an independent cohort. Because counts were too low, roughly 18 rarely observed V segments, including chromosome 9 orphons, were left out of the earlier analysis of some 640 of the donors. Only TCR beta chains were sequenced in this cohort, and the absence of alpha or paired-chain data limited detectable features. A later analysis found that HLA-associated TCR beta chains were more clonally expanded and had lower generation probabilities than equally common non-associated chains. In vitro tests confirmed that a few of the cytomegalovirus-associated TCR beta chains recognize cytomegalovirus antigens. Because HLA typing was missing for some donors at each locus, association tests included only the typed subset. A further reported finding was that TCR beta sequences accurately predicted the HLA-A and HLA-B alleles for most subjects in the first cohort. The classifier was reported to diagnose cytomegalovirus status with high specificity and sensitivity in both the original and validation cohorts. A later analysis reported that several top co-occurrence clusters appeared linked to parvovirus B19, influenza, CMV and Epstein-Barr virus. Roughly uniform sequencing depth across donors was assumed in presence/absence analyses, although this assumption may not hold.

The CDR3, cysteine through phenylalanine, is 15 amino acids long. Here the CDR3 DNA is all that survives: 45 bases in frame from base 1. The germline V gene encodes CDR1 SGDLS and CDR2 YYNGEE. V loses 2 bases of germline sequence and J loses 2 bases, and the interval between the two ends is 13 bases. This clone was picked up a small number of times. The target of this receptor is not known. No base quality values were provided; no much bigger clone lies one nucleotide off. Preparation of the library involved the immunoSEQ multiplex PCR assay. For the multiplex PCR, a mixture combining 60 forward primers for TCR Vbeta segments and 13 reverse primers for TCR Jbeta segments was used. Amplification of the CDR3 region of rearranged TCR beta genes was performed with a multiplex PCR assay on genomic DNA. The Illumina HiSeq System was used to sequence the amplified TCR beta libraries as 87-base-pair reads. As for the original processing: In a later analysis, tens of millions of unique TCR beta chains were counted across the 666 repertoires, and approximately 11 million of these chains were shared by at least two donors. Raw reads were error-corrected and collapsed into unique sequences with a nearest-neighbor algorithm that merged closely related sequences to remove PCR and sequencing errors. To assign V, D and J gene segments, CDR3 sequences were aligned to IMGT reference sequences. For a sequence to be retained, at least a six-nucleotide match to both a V gene segment and a J gene segment was required. A rearrangement counted as productive if the CDR3 had no stop codons and remained in frame with V and J, and every other rearrangement counted as non-productive. Following IMGT convention, CDR3 was defined as the stretch from the second conserved V-encoded cysteine up to the conserved J-encoded phenylalanine. In an earlier analysis of more than 550 of the donors, sequences lacking an unambiguous match to a single V gene segment were excluded. In an earlier analysis of roughly 600 of the donors, a V segment was called functional when productive rearrangements were above 56.7%, and segregating when the standard deviation between donors exceeded 5%. A statistical classification framework was developed to diagnose cytomegalovirus status using the catalog of TCR beta chain sequences. A later analysis assigned V and J genes by comparing TCR nucleotide sequences with IMGT/GENE-DB human TR gene sequences. The TCRdist pipeline was used in a later analysis to assign CDR3 sequences and most-parsimonious VDJ recombination scenarios. In a later analysis, every TCR beta chain was defined by the combination of its CDR3 amino acid sequence and its V-gene family, and reads without a unique V-gene family were dropped. In a later analysis, 450 to 600 highly shared, low-generation-probability nucleotide sequences were removed to address suspected cross-contamination and a sequencing artifact. In a later analysis, a clonal expansion index for each public chain was calculated from normalized within-repertoire ranks of inferred template counts. In a later analysis, generation probabilities were computed using a VDJ recombination model fitted to out-of-frame rearrangements, and the results were checked against IGoR. In a later analysis, hypergeometric tests were used to score TCR-TCR, TCR-HLA and TCR-CMV co-occurrence, with a repertoire-size bias correction applied to TCR pairs. In a later analysis, false discovery rates were estimated by permuting HLA or CMV assignments 20 times. In a later analysis, co-occurring TCRs were grouped with DBSCAN, and TCRdist sequence similarity was added when clustering was performed within HLA-allele-positive subsets. Repertoires with fewer than 30,000 or more than 120,000 public chains, plus five repertoires with anomalous nucleotide sharing, were excluded from co-occurrence clustering. TCRdb provides this immuneACCESS table in a form limited to in-frame rearrangements. Some clones are lacking; in checked studies, under half of them reflect an unresolved V gene, and why the rest are absent is not known. D and trimming come from the DNA, and the V and J calls and clone size come from that table. A total of around 120,000 clones appear in this sample, roughly 80% of them only once. The leading ten clones occupy less than 3% of the sample.

In total, roughly 670 healthy bone marrow donors made up the cohort. At the time of sampling, every cohort member was nominally healthy, though immune exposures that went unrecorded were likely present. The donor tested CMV seropositive and was one of the 289 seropositive cohort members. Every donor gave a peripheral blood sample, and the peripheral blood mononuclear cells from that sample were used for TCR beta sequencing. Genomic DNA extraction from the blood cell samples was performed with the Qiagen DNeasy Blood Extraction Kit. The source of this sequence is a woman in her thirties or forties in good health and CMV-seropositive. The receptor chain draws on TRBV9 and TRBJ2-5, and possibly TRBD2, on 7 matching bases. Sequenced sample: PBMCs. The DNA sequence is as follows: TGTGCCAGCAGCGTCGAGGGGGGGCTACAAGAGACCCAGTACTTC. Its translation is CASSVEGGLQETQYF.